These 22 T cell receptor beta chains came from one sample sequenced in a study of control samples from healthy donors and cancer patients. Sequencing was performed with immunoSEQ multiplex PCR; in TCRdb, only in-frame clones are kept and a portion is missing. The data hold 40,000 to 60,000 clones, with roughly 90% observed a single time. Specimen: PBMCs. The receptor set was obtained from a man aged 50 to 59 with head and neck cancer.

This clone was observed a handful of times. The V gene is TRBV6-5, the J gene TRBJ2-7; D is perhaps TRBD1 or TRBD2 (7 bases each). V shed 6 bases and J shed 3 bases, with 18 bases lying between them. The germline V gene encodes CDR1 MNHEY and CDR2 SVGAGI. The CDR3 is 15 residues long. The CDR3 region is CASSVRGGGSYEQYF. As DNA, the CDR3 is TGTGCCAGCAGCGTCAGGGGGGGAGGAAGCTACGAGCAGTACTTC.

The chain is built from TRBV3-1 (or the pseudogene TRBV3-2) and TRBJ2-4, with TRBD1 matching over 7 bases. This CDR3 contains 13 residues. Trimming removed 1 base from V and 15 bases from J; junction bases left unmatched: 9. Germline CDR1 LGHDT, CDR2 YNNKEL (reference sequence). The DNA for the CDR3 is TGTGCCAGCAGCCAAGGGCCGACAGGGCGAAGGTACTTC. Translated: CASSQGPTGRRYF.

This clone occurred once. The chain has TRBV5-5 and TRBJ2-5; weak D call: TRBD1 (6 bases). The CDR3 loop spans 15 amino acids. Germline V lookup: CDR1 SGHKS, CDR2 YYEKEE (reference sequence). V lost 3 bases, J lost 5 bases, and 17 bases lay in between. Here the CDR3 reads CASSSQKTGPETQYF. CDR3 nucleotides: TGTGCCAGCAGCTCCCAGAAAACAGGGCCGGAGACCCAGTACTTC.

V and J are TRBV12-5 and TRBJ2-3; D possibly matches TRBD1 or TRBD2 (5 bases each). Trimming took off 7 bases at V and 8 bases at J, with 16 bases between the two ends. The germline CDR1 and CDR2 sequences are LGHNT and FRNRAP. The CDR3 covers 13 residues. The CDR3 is CASETGAALTQYF. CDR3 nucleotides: TGTGCTAGTGAAACCGGGGCAGCCCTTACGCAGTATTTT.

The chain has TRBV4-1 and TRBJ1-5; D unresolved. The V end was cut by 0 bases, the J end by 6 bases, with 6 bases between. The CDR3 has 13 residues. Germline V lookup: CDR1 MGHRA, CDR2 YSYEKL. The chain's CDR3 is CASSQDQAQPQHF. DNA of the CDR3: TGCGCCAGCAGCCAAGATCAGGCTCAGCCCCAGCATTTT.

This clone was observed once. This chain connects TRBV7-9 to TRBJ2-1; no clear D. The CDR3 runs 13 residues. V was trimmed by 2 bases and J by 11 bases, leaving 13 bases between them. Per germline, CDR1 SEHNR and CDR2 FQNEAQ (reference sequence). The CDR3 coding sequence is TGTGCCAGCAGCTTAAGGGAAGACGGAAAGCAGTTCTTC. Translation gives CASSLREDGKQFF.

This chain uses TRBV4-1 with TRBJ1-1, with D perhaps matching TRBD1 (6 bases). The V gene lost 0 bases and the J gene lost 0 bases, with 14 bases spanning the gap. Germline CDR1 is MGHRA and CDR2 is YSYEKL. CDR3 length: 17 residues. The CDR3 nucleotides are TGCGCCAGCAGCCAAGATATTCAGGGGACCATGAACACTGAAGCTTTCTTT. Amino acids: CASSQDIQGTMNTEAFF.

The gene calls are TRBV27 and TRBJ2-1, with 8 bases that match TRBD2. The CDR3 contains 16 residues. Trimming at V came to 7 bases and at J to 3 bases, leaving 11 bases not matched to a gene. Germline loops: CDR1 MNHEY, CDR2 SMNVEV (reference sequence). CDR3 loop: CASIPLAAKSYNEQFF. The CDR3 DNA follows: TGTGCCAGCATCCCACTAGCGGCCAAGAGCTACAATGAGCAGTTCTTC.

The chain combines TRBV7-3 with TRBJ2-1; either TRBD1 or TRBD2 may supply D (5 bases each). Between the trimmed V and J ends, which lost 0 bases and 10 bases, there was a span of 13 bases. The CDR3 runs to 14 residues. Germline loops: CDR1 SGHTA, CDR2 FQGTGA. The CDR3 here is CASSLTGSGQEQFF. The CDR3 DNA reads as TGTGCCAGCAGCTTAACGGGGAGCGGACAAGAGCAGTTCTTC.

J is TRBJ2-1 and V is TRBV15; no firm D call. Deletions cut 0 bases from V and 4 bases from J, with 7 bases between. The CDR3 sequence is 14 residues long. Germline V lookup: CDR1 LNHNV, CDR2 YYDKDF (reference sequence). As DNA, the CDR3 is TGTGCCACCAGCAGAGATGCCGGATACAATGAGCAGTTCTTC. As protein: CATSRDAGYNEQFF.

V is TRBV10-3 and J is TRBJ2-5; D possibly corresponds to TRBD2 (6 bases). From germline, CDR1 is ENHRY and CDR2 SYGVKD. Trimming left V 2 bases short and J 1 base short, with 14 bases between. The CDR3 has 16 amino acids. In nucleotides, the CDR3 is TGTGCCATCAGTGAGGGGTCCGGGAGAGTCCAAGAGACCCAGTACTTC. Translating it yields CAISEGSGRVQETQYF.

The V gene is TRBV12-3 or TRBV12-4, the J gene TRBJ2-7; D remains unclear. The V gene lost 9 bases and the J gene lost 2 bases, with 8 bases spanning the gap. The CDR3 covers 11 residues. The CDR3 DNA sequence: TGTGCCAGTTCCGCCACCTACGAGCAGTACTTC. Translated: CASSATYEQYF.

The CDR3 nucleotides are TGTGCCAGCAGTCTAACAGGGGTCTACACCGGGGAGCTGTTTTTT. It yields the protein CASSLTGVYTGELFF. This chain links TRBV6-5 with TRBJ2-2; 7 nucleotides agree with TRBD1. Germline-derived CDR1 and CDR2 are MNHEY and SVGAGI. V lost 5 bases to trimming and J lost 3 bases; unmatched junction nucleotides: 6. The CDR3 is 15 amino acids.

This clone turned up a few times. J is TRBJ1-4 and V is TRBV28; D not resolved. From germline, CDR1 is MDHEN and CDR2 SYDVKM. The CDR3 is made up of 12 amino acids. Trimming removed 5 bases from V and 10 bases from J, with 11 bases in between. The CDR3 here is CASSPREGKLFF. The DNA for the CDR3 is TGTGCCAGCAGTCCTCGGGAGGGAAAACTGTTTTTT.

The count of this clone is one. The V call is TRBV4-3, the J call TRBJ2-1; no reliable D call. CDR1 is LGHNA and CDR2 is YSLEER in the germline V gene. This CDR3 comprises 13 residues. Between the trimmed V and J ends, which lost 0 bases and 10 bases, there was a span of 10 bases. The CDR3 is CASSQDVGWEQFF. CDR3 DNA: TGCGCCAGCAGCCAAGATGTAGGCTGGGAGCAGTTCTTC.

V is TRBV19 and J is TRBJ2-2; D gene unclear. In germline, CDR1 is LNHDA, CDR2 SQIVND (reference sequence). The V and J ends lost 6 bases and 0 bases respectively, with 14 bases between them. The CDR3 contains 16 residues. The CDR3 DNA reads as TGTGCCAGTAGCCCTACGATTCCCACGAACACCGGGGAGCTGTTTTTT. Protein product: CASSPTIPTNTGELFF.

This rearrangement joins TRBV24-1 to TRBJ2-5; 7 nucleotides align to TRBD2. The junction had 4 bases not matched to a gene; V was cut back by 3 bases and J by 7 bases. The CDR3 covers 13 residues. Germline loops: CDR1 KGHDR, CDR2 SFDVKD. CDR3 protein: CATSDAGVGTQYF. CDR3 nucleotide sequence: TGTGCCACCAGTGATGCGGGAGTGGGGACCCAGTACTTC.

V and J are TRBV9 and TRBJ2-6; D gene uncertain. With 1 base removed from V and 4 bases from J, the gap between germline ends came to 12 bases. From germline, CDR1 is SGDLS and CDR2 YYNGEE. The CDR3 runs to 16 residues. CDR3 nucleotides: TGTGCCAGCAGCGTATCCAACAGCCTCGGGGCCAACGTCCTGACTTTC. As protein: CASSVSNSLGANVLTF.

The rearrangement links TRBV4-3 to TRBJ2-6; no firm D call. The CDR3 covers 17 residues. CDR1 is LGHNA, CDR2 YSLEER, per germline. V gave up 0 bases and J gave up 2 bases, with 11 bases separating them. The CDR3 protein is CASSQDRSGTGANVLTF. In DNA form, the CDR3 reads TGCGCCAGCAGCCAAGATCGAAGTGGAACTGGGGCCAACGTCCTGACTTTC.

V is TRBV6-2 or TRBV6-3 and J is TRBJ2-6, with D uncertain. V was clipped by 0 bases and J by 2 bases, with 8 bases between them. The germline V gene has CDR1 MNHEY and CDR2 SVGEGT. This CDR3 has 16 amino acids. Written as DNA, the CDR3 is TGTGCCAGCAGTTACTCGATTGGTACTGGGGCCAACGTCCTGACTTTC. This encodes CASSYSIGTGANVLTF.

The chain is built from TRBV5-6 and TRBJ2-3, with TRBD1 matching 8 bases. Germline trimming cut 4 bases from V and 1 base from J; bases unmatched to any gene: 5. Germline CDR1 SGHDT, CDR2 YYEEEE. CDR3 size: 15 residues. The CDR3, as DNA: TGTGCCAGCAGCCCGACAGGGGAGGGCACAGATACGCAGTATTTT. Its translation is CASSPTGEGTDTQYF.

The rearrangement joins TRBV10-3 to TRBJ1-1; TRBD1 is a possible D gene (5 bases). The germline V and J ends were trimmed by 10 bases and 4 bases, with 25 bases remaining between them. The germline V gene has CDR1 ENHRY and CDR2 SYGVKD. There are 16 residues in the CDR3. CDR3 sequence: CATHREGITRFTEAFF. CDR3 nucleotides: TGTGCCACCCACCGGGAGGGGATCACGAGGTTCACTGAAGCTTTCTTT.